Below, 17 T cell receptor beta chains from the same sample are listed, as sequenced in a study of blood T cells in healthy people across ages. Sample-barcoded 5' priming and a J-beta primer mix drove a second PCR of about 6 to 11 cycles. TCRdb independently ran MiXCR on the 5' RACE reads; one entry per CDR3 protein. The profile shows 600,000 to 850,000 distinct CDR3 sequences, roughly 47% of them singletons. The specimen was blood. These TCRs come from a woman aged 55-69 years in good health.

The rearrangement uses TRBV6-2 or TRBV6-3 and TRBJ2-1; TRBD2 agrees at 10 bases. V shed 7 bases and J 8 bases; nucleotides not matched to a gene: 8. The CDR3 is made up of 14 amino acids. CDR1 is MNHEY, CDR2 SVGEGT, per germline. CDR3 residues: CASKRASGSYEQFF. CDR3 DNA: TGTGCCAGCAAAAGGGCTAGCGGGAGCTATGAGCAGTTCTTC.

This chain uses TRBV20-1 with TRBJ1-2; 7 nucleotides agree with TRBD1. V shed 2 bases, J shed 3 bases, and the junction held 9 bases outside the gene matches. CDR1 and CDR2 (germline): DFQATT, SNEGSKA (reference sequence). The CDR3 runs to 15 residues. The chain's CDR3 is CSARPGQQWDYGYTF. The DNA for the CDR3 is TGCAGTGCTAGACCGGGACAGCAATGGGACTATGGCTACACCTTC.

This clonotype was seen more than once but under ten times. V gene TRBV11-3 combines with J gene TRBJ2-1; a weak D match, TRBD2 (5 bases). With 0 bases removed from V and 5 bases from J, the gap between germline ends came to 8 bases. Germline V gene lookup returns CDR1 SGHNT and CDR2 YENEEA. The CDR3 length is 14 residues. The CDR3 here is CASSLEETNNEQFF. CDR3 nucleotides: TGTGCCAGCAGCTTAGAAGAGACTAACAATGAGCAGTTCTTC.

The rearrangement uses TRBV20-1 and TRBJ2-6; D is unclear. Germline V gives CDR1 DFQATT, CDR2 SNEGSKA (reference sequence). V was pared by 3 bases and J by 2 bases, with 8 bases between. The CDR3 consists of 14 residues. The CDR3, as DNA: TGCAGTGCTAGTCTGTCAGCTGGGGCCAACGTCCTGACTTTC. It is translated as CSASLSAGANVLTF.

The J gene is TRBJ2-7, the V gene TRBV20-1; the D gene is possibly TRBD1 (5 bases). CDR3 length: 13 amino acids. Trimming took off 8 bases at V and 3 bases at J, with 17 bases between the two ends. Per germline, CDR1 DFQATT and CDR2 SNEGSKA (reference sequence). CDR3: CSNKRWGGYEQYF. CDR3 nucleotide sequence: TGCAGTAACAAGAGGTGGGGCGGCTACGAGCAGTACTTC.

The gene calls are TRBV12-5 and TRBJ2-5, with 13 nucleotides matching TRBD2. This CDR3 has 17 amino acids. After removal of 5 bases from V and 1 base from J, the junction contained 7 bases not matched to a gene. Germline CDR1 is LGHNT and CDR2 is FRNRAP. DNA of the CDR3: TGTGCTAGTGGTATAACGACTAGCGGGGGGCCCCAAGAGACCCAGTACTTC. Its protein is CASGITTSGGPQETQYF.

Of note for this clonotype: An end of the junction does not agree with germline; a read error may underlie this. The rearrangement uses TRBV5-8 and TRBJ1-1; a weak D match, TRBD1 (6 bases). Germline V lookup: CDR1 SGHTS, CDR2 YDEGEE. This CDR3 is 15 amino acids long. CDR3 region: CASSPGGLGQTEAFF. As DNA, the CDR3 is TGTGCAAGCAGCCCCGGGGGGCTGGGACAAACTGAAGCTTTCTTT.

The chain uses TRBV12-3 or TRBV12-4 and TRBJ2-3; D is uncertain. The V and J ends lost 5 bases and 4 bases respectively, with 13 bases between them. The CDR3 has 14 amino acids. The CDR3 reads CASSSSGAPDTQYF. DNA of the CDR3: TGTGCCAGCAGTAGCTCGGGCGCGCCAGATACGCAGTATTTT.

There are many counts of this clonotype. This chain connects TRBV14 to TRBJ2-3; D is ambiguous. Germline values: CDR1 SGHDN, CDR2 FVKESK. CDR3 size: 13 residues. V shed 2 bases and J shed 0 bases, with 3 bases lying between them. CDR3 amino acids: CASSQSSTDTQYF. CDR3 DNA: TGTGCCAGCAGCCAATCAAGCACAGATACGCAGTATTTT.

J is TRBJ1-5 and V is TRBV24-1; perhaps TRBD1 as D (6 bases). The CDR3 spans 18 residues. Germline assignment: CDR1 KGHDR and CDR2 SFDVKD. V was pared by 2 bases and J by 0 bases, with 16 bases between. This CDR3 is CATSDSPDRHYSNQPQHF. In DNA, the CDR3 is TGTGCCACCAGTGATTCCCCGGACAGACATTATAGCAATCAGCCCCAGCATTTT.

V is TRBV7-9 and J is TRBJ1-4, with D unresolved. From germline, CDR1 is SEHNR and CDR2 FQNEAQ (reference sequence). V gave up 2 bases and J gave up 8 bases, with 18 bases separating them. The CDR3 spans 16 residues. The CDR3 sequence: CASSLSIGNSAEKLFF. CDR3 DNA sequence: TGTGCCAGCAGCTTAAGTATTGGGAATTCCGCGGAAAAACTGTTTTTT.

The chain is built from TRBV20-1 and TRBJ2-3; 8 bases match TRBD1. The V gene's germline CDR1 is DFQATT and CDR2 SNEGSKA (reference sequence). The CDR3 contains 14 residues. V shed 5 bases and J 4 bases; nucleotides not matched to a gene: 8. The CDR3 loop reads CSAPAAGGPDTQYF. The CDR3 DNA reads TGCAGTGCTCCCGCTGCAGGGGGCCCAGATACGCAGTATTTT.

This chain connects TRBV7-3 to TRBJ1-1; D may be TRBD1 (6 bases). Deletions cut 7 bases from V and 1 base from J, with 10 bases between. This CDR3 has 13 amino acids. The V gene's germline CDR1 is SGHTA and CDR2 FQGTGA. Here the CDR3 DNA reads TGTGCCAGCAACTCGGACAGGAACACTGAAGCTTTCTTT. It is translated as CASNSDRNTEAFF.

The genes are TRBV18 and TRBJ1-2, with D hard to call. Deletions cut 3 bases from V and 6 bases from J, with 11 bases between. Germline V gene lookup returns CDR1 KGHSH and CDR2 LQKENI. The CDR3 runs to 13 residues. For the CDR3, the DNA is TGTGCCAGCTCACCTAGGTCCGGGGATGGCTACACCTTC. Amino acids: CASSPRSGDGYTF.

The chain couples TRBV11-2 to TRBJ1-5, with D perhaps matching TRBD1 (6 bases). Germline CDR1 SGHAT, CDR2 FQNNGV. V lost 0 bases and J 3 bases, leaving 9 bases between the germline ends. The CDR3 extends over 15 amino acids. The CDR3, as DNA: TGTGCCAGCAGCTTAGAGACAGGTTTCAATCAGCCCCAGCATTTT. This sequence encodes CASSLETGFNQPQHF.

The chain is built from TRBV12-3 or TRBV12-4 and TRBJ2-1; TRBD1 matches 8 bases. This CDR3 has 17 residues. Losses at the gene ends were 5 bases for V and 12 bases for J; bases not matched to a gene: 21. The CDR3 sequence is CASSTYSKTGAPIGQFF. CDR3 nucleotide sequence: TGTGCCAGCAGTACCTACTCTAAGACAGGGGCACCGATAGGGCAGTTCTTC.

This chain uses TRBV20-1 with TRBJ2-3; TRBD2 is a possible D gene (6 bases). V was shortened by 1 base and J by 0 bases, with 11 bases between the two germline ends. The CDR3 consists of 15 residues. Germline values: CDR1 DFQATT, CDR2 SNEGSKA (reference sequence). The CDR3 region is CSARGWRGSTDTQYF. The CDR3 bases are TGCAGTGCTAGAGGATGGCGGGGTAGCACAGATACGCAGTATTTT.